The 8 T cell receptor beta chains below all came from one sample that was sequenced in a study of identical twins. Using its own MiXCR run on the 5' RACE reads, TCRdb lists one record per CDR3 protein. This sample has just under 550,000 distinct CDR3 sequences; approximately 16% occur once, and the top ten carry roughly 0.44%. This sample also belongs to another study, concerning yellow fever vaccine responses in identical twins.

The sequenced sample consisted of CD4+ T cells sorted from blood. These receptors were obtained from a woman in her late teens or twenties in good health.

V usage is TRBV20-1 and J usage is TRBJ2-4, with TRBD2 matching over 8 bases. From germline, CDR1 is DFQATT and CDR2 SNEGSKA (reference sequence). This CDR3 is built from 12 residues. CDR3 in amino acids: CRPAGGKNIQYF. CDR3 coding DNA: TGCAGGCCGGCGGGGGGCAAAAACATTCAGTACTTC.

The chain links TRBV9 to TRBJ2-2; TRBD2 aligns across 14 bases. Germline loops: CDR1 SGDLS, CDR2 YYNGEE. The CDR3 is 17 residues long. J lost 8 bases, V lost 3 bases, and 9 bases had no gene match. CDR3 nucleotides: TGTGCCAGCAGCGCAACCGGGACTAGCGGGAGATCGGGGGAGCTGTTTTTT. Translating it yields CASSATGTSGRSGELFF. Based on the CDR3 plus reference TRBV9 and TRBJ2-2, the full variable domain is DSGVTQTPKHLITATGQRVTLRCSPRSGDLSVYWYQQSLDQGLQFLIQYYNGEERAKGNILERFSAQQFPDLHSELNLSSLELGDSALYFCASSATGTSGRSGELFFGEGSRLTVL.

This chain links TRBV19 with TRBJ2-1; 8 nucleotides agree with TRBD2. The CDR3 has 17 amino acids. V lost 5 bases and J lost 8; bases outside the gene matches: 17. Germline assignment: CDR1 LNHDA and CDR2 SQIVND (reference sequence). CDR3 residues: CASSLTGFRGGRHEQFF. As DNA, the CDR3 is TGTGCCAGTAGTCTCACAGGGTTTCGCGGGGGGCGGCATGAGCAGTTCTTC.

The chain joins TRBV5-6 to TRBJ2-1; D is uncertain. V gave up 4 bases and J gave up 3 bases, with 14 bases separating them. The CDR3 has 15 amino acids. The germline V gene encodes CDR1 SGHDT and CDR2 YYEEEE. CDR3 nucleotides: TGTGCCAGCAGCCTCGCCCTCACAAGCTACAATGAGCAGTTCTTC. Amino acid sequence: CASSLALTSYNEQFF.

To note about this clonotype: An end of the junction differs from the germline gene, which may be a read error. CDR3 protein: CASTQGGEGRNTEAFF. DNA for the CDR3: TGCGCCAGCACCCAAGGTGGGGAGGGTCGGAACACTGAAGCTTTCTTT. The chain uses TRBV4-1 and TRBJ1-1; no reliable D call. Germline lookup yields CDR1 MGHRA and CDR2 YSYEKL. The CDR3 is 16 amino acids.

This clonotype has just a few counts. The rearrangement joins TRBV3-1 to TRBJ2-1; 9 nucleotides match TRBD2. This CDR3 is built from 16 residues. V lost 0 bases to trimming and J lost 3 bases; unmatched junction nucleotides: 3. Germline V gene data show CDR1 as LGHDT and CDR2 as YNNKEL (reference sequence). The CDR3 region is CASSQELTSGYNEQFF. The CDR3 nucleotides are TGTGCCAGCAGCCAAGAGCTGACTAGCGGCTACAATGAGCAGTTCTTC.

This chain joins TRBV28 and TRBJ2-3, with a tentative D call TRBD2 (6 bases). Trimming pared 6 bases from V and 11 bases from J, leaving 18 bases between. The CDR3 covers 13 residues. Germline CDR1 and CDR2: MDHEN and SYDVKM. CDR3 bases: TGTGCCAGCAGACTACAGCCCGGGACTTTGCAGTATTTT. This sequence encodes CASRLQPGTLQYF.

This chain uses TRBV14 with TRBJ2-2; the D is unclear. Germline assignment: CDR1 SGHDN and CDR2 FVKESK. The V and J ends lost 4 bases and 3 bases respectively, with 9 bases between them. This CDR3 comprises 14 residues. CDR3 in amino acids: CASSREIYTGELFF. CDR3 in DNA: TGTGCCAGCAGCCGAGAAATTTACACCGGGGAGCTGTTTTTT.